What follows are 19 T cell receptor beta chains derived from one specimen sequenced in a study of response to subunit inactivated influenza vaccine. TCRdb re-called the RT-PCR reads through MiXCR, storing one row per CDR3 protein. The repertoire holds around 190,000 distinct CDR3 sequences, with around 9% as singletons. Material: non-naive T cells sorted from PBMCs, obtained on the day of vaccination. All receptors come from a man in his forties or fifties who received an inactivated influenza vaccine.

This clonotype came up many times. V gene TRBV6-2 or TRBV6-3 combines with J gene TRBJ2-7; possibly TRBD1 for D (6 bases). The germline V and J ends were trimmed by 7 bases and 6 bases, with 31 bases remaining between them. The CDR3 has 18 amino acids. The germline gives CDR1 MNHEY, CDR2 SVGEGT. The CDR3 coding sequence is TGTGCCAGCACCCAACCCCTGGGAATTAGGGGGATATCATCCGAGCAGTACTTC. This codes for CASTQPLGIRGISSEQYF.

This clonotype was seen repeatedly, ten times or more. CDR3 in DNA: TGTGCCAGCAGCTGGACAGGGGGCGCCTACGAGCAGTACTTC. It yields the protein CASSWTGGAYEQYF. This chain uses TRBV7-2 with TRBJ2-7; 11 nucleotides align to TRBD1. Germline V gene sequence: CDR1 SGHTA, CDR2 FQGNSA. This CDR3 has 14 residues. Unmatched junction bases numbered 1, after V lost 4 bases and J lost 2 bases.

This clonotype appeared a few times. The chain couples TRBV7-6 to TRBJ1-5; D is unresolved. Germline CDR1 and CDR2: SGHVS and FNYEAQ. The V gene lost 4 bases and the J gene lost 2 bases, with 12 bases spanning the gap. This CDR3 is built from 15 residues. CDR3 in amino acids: CASSSTNSGNQPQHF. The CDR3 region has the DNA TGTGCCAGCAGCTCCACAAACAGTGGCAATCAGCCCCAGCATTTT.

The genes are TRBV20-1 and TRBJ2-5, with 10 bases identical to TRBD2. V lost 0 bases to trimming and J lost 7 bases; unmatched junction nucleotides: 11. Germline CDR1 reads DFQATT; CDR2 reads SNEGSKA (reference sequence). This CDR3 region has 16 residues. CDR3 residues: CSARDLAGGQIGTQYF. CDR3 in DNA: TGCAGTGCTAGAGATTTAGCGGGGGGCCAAATAGGGACCCAGTACTTC.

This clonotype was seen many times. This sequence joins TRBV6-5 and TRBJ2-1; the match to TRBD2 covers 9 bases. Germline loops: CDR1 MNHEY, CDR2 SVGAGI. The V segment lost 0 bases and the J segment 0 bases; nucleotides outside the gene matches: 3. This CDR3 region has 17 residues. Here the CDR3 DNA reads TGTGCCAGCAGTTACTCGTGGCGGGGGGGCTCCTACAATGAGCAGTTCTTC. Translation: CASSYSWRGGSYNEQFF.

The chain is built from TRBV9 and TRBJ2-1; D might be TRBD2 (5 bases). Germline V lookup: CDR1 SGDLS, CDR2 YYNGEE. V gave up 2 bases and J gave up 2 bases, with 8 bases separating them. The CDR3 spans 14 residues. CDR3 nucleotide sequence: TGTGCCAGCAGCGTGGGCGGGCCCTACAATGAGCAGTTCTTC. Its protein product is CASSVGGPYNEQFF.

The CDR3 sequence is CASSLYGEGPQETQYF. CDR3 coding DNA: TGCGCCAGCAGCCTCTATGGGGAGGGACCCCAAGAGACCCAGTACTTC. The chain joins TRBV4-1 to TRBJ2-5, with 7 bases matching TRBD2. Germline CDR1 and CDR2: MGHRA and YSYEKL. CDR3 length: 16 amino acids. Unmatched junction bases numbered 9, after V lost 4 bases and J lost 1 base.

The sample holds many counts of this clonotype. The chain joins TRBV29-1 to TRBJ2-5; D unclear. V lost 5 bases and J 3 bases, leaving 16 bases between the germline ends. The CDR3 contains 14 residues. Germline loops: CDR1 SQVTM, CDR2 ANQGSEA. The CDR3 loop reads CSVQGAGAKETQYF. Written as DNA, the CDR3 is TGCAGCGTTCAAGGTGCAGGAGCGAAAGAGACCCAGTACTTC.

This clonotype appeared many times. DNA of the CDR3: TGCAGCGCTGCGACAGGTTTGGACTATGGCTACACCTTC. It specifies CSAATGLDYGYTF. V is TRBV29-1 and J is TRBJ1-2; a possible D gene is TRBD1 (6 bases). V lost 7 bases to trimming and J lost 3 bases, with 15 bases between them. This CDR3 comprises 13 residues. The V gene's germline CDR1 is SQVTM and CDR2 ANQGSEA.

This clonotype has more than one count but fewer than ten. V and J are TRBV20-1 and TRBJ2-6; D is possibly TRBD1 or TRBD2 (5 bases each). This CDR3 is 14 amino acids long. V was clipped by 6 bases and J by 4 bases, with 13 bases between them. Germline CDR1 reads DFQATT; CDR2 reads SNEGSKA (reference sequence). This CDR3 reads CSARQGAGANVLTF. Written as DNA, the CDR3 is TGCAGTGCAAGGCAGGGAGCCGGGGCCAACGTCCTGACTTTC.

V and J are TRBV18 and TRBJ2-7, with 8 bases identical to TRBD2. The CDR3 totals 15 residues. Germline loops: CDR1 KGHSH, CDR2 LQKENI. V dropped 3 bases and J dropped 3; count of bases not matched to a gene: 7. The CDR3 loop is CASSPAGGSDYEQYF. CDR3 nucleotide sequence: TGTGCCAGCTCACCTGCGGGGGGCAGTGACTACGAGCAGTACTTC.

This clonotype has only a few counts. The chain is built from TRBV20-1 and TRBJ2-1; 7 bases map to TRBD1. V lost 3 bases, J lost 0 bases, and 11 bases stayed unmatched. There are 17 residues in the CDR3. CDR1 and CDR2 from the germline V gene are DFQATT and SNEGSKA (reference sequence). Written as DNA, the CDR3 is TGCAGTGCTAGTCGAACAAAGGGGGCCCACTCCTACAATGAGCAGTTCTTC. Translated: CSASRTKGAHSYNEQFF.

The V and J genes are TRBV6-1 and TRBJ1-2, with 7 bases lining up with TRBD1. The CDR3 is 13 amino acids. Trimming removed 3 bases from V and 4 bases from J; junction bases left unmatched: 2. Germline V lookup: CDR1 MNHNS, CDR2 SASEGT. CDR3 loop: CASSDRGAYGYTF. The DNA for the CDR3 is TGTGCCAGCAGTGACAGGGGGGCCTATGGCTACACCTTC.

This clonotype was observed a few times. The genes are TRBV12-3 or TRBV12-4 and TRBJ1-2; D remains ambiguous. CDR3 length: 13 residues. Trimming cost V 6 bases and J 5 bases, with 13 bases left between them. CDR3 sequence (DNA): TGTGCCAGCAGCCCCGGGAGAATGTATGGCTACACCTTC. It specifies CASSPGRMYGYTF.

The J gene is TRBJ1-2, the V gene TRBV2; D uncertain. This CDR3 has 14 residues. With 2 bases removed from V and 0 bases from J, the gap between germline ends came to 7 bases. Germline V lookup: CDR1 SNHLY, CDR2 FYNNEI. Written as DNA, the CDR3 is TGTGCCAGCAGTGAACGCATTTCTAACTATGGCTACACCTTC. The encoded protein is CASSERISNYGYTF.

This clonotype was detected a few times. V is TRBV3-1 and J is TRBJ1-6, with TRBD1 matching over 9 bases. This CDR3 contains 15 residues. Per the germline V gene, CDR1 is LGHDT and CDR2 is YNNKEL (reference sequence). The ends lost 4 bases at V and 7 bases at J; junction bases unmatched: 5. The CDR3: CASSPTGGWNSPLHF. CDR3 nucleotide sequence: TGTGCCAGCAGCCCCACAGGGGGCTGGAATTCACCCCTCCACTTT.

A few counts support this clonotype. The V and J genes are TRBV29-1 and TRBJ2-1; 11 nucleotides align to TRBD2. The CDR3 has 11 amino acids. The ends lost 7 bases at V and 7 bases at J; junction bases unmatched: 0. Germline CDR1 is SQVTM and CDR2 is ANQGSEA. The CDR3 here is CSGLAGNEQFF. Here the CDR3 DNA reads TGCAGCGGACTAGCGGGGAATGAGCAGTTCTTC.

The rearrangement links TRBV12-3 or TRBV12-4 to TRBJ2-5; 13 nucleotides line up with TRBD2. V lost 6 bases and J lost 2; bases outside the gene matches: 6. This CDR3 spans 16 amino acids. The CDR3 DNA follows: TGTGCCAGCAGAACTACTAGCGGGGGGGCACAAGAGACCCAGTACTTC. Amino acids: CASRTTSGGAQETQYF.

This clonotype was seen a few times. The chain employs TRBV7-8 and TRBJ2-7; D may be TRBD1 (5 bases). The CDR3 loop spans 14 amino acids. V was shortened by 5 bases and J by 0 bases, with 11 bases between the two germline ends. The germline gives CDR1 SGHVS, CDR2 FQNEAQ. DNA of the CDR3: TGTGCCAGCAGCAAGACAGAGACCTCCTACGAGCAGTACTTC. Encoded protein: CASSKTETSYEQYF.